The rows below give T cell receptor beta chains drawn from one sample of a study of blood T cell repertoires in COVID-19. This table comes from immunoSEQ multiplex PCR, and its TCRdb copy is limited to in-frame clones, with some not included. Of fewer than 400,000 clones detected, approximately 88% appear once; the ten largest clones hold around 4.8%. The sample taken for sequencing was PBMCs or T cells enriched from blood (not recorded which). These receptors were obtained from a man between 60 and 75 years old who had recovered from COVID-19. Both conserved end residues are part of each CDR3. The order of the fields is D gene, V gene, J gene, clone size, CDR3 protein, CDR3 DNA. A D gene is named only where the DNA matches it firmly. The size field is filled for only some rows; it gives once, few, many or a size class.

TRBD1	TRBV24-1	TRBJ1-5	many	CATSETGGARSNQPQHF	TGTGCCACCAGTGAGACAGGGGGCGCAAGGAGCAATCAGCCCCAGCATTTT
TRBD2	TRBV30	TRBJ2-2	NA	CAWSEGSGPYGELFF	TGTGCCTGGAGTGAGGGTAGCGGGCCATACGGGGAGCTGTTTTTT
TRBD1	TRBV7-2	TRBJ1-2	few	CASSPRTGLYGYTF	TGTGCCAGCAGCCCCAGGACAGGACTCTATGGCTACACCTTC
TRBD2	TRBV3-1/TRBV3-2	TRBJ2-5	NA	CASSQDASGRAKTQYF	TGTGCCAGCAGCCAAGATGCAAGCGGGAGGGCTAAGACCCAGTACTTC
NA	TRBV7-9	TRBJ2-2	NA	CASSLDRQNTGELFF	TGTGCCAGCAGCTTAGATAGACAGAACACCGGGGAGCTGTTTTTT
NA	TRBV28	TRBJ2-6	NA	CASNGNYPGANVLTF	TGTGCCAGCAACGGGAATTATCCTGGGGCCAACGTCCTGACTTTC
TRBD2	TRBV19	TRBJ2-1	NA	CASSIRTSGIVYYNEQFF	TGTGCCAGTAGTATACGTACTAGCGGGATCGTCTACTACAATGAGCAGTTCTTC
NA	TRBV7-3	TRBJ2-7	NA	CASSLGALASYEQYF	TGTGCCAGCAGCTTGGGAGCGCTAGCTTCCTACGAGCAGTACTTC
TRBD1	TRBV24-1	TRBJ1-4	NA	CATSARQGAATNEKLFF	TGTGCCACCAGTGCTAGACAGGGGGCGGCGACTAATGAAAAACTGTTTTTT
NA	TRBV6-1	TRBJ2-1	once	CASSEWLVIEYEQFF	TGTGCCAGCAGTGAATGGCTAGTAATTGAGTATGAGCAGTTCTTC
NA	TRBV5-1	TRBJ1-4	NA	CASSLMTENEKLFF	TGCGCCAGCAGCCTAATGACGGAGAATGAAAAACTGTTTTTT
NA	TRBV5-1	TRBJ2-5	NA	CASTPLRQETQYF	TGCGCCAGCACCCCTCTGCGCCAAGAGACCCAGTACTTC
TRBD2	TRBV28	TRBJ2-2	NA	CASSFLAGDTGELFF	TGTGCCAGCAGTTTCCTAGCGGGAGACACCGGGGAGCTGTTTTTT
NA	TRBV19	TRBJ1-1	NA	CASSIGGVRTEAFF	TGTGCCAGTAGTATAGGGGGGGTCCGCACTGAAGCTTTCTTT
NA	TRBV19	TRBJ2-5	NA	CASSRVRETQYF	TGTGCCAGTAGTAGAGTTAGAGAGACCCAGTACTTC
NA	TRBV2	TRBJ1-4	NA	CASSEGGETNEKLFF	TGTGCCAGCAGTGAAGGTGGGGAGACTAATGAAAAACTGTTTTTT
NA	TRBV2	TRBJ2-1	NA	CASNGQTRSNEQFF	TGTGCCAGCAACGGACAGACCCGATCCAATGAGCAGTTCTTC
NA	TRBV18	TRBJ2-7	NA	CASSLRDGTYEQYF	TGTGCCAGCTCACTCCGTGACGGGACCTACGAGCAGTACTTC
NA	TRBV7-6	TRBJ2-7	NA	CASSSLPGLSYEQYF	TGTGCCAGCAGCTCGTTACCGGGACTTTCCTACGAGCAGTACTTC
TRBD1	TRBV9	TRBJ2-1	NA	CASSSEGAQDNEQFF	TGTGCCAGCAGCTCCGAGGGGGCGCAAGACAATGAGCAGTTCTTC
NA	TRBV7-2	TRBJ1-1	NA	CASSLDGYTEAFF	TGTGCCAGCAGCTTAGACGGGTACACTGAAGCTTTCTTT
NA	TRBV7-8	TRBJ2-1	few	CASSLGQVIEQFF	TGTGCCAGCAGCTTAGGGCAGGTGATTGAGCAGTTCTTC
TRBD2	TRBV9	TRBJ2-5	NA	CASSVVGGSSETQYF	TGTGCCAGCAGCGTAGTCGGCGGGAGCTCAGAGACCCAGTACTTC
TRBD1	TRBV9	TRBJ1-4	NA	CASSDSRTGGREKLFF	TGTGCCAGCAGCGACTCCCGGACAGGGGGTAGGGAAAAACTGTTTTTT
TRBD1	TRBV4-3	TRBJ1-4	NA	CASGDREVEGDTNEKLFF	TGCGCCAGCGGGGACAGGGAAGTCGAAGGAGACACTAATGAAAAACTGTTTTTT
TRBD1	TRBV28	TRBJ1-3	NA	CASSLTGTGAGNTIYF	TGTGCCAGCAGTTTAACCGGGACAGGGGCTGGAAACACCATATATTTT
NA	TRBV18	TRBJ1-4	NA	CASSPPRGGEKLFF	TGTGCCAGCTCACCACCCAGGGGTGGGGAAAAACTGTTTTTT
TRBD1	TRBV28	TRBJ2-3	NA	CASSSGTGWVDTQYF	TGTGCCAGCAGCTCCGGGACAGGGTGGGTGGATACGCAGTATTTT
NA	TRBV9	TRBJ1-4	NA	CASSNLNEKLFF	TGTGCCAGCAGCAATTTAAATGAAAAACTGTTTTTT
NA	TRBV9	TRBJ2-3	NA	CASSGEVAETSTDTQYF	TGTGCCAGCAGCGGCGAGGTAGCGGAGACTAGCACAGATACGCAGTATTTT
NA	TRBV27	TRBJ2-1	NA	CASSEAGVSYNEQFF	TGTGCCAGCAGCGAAGCGGGCGTTTCCTACAATGAGCAGTTCTTC
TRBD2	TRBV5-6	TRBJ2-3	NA	CASSALGLADTDTQYF	TGTGCCAGCAGCGCCCTTGGACTAGCAGACACAGATACGCAGTATTTT
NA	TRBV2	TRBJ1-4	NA	CASRTTETNEKLFF	TGTGCCAGCAGGACGACAGAAACTAATGAAAAACTGTTTTTT
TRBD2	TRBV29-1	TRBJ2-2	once	CSVRTSGNTGELFF	TGCAGCGTGAGGACTAGCGGGAACACCGGGGAGCTGTTTTTT
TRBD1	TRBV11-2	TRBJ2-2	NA	CASSLGTGGVTGELFF	TGTGCCAGCAGCTTAGGGACAGGGGGCGTAACCGGGGAGCTGTTTTTT
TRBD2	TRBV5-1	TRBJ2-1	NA	CASSITSGSYNEQFF	TGCGCCAGCAGTATTACTAGCGGGAGCTACAATGAGCAGTTCTTC
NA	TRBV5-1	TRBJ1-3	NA	CARISQGPGNTIYF	TGCGCCAGGATTTCACAGGGACCGGGAAACACCATATATTTT
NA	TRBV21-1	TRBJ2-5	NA	CASSKGTGGETQYF	TGTGCCAGCAGCAAAGGGACAGGGGGGGAGACCCAGTACTTC
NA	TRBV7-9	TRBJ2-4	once	CASSVHIAKNIQYF	TGTGCCAGCAGCGTCCACATAGCCAAAAACATTCAGTACTTC
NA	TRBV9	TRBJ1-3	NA	CASSSLGGATGNTIYF	TGTGCCAGCAGCTCCCTTGGGGGGGCCACTGGAAACACCATATATTTT
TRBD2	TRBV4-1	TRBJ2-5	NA	CASSQTSGSWETQYF	TGCGCCAGCAGCCAAACTAGCGGGAGCTGGGAGACCCAGTACTTC
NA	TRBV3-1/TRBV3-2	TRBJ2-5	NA	CASSQDLAEFQETQYF	TGTGCCAGCAGCCAAGATTTGGCAGAATTTCAAGAGACCCAGTACTTC
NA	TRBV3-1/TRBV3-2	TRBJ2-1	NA	CASSRRGGDALNEQFF	TGTGCCAGCAGCCGCCGTGGCGGGGACGCGTTAAATGAGCAGTTCTTC
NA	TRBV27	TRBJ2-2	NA	CASSSGLGELFF	TGTGCCAGCAGCTCAGGGTTGGGGGAGCTGTTTTTT
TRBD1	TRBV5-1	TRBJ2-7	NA	CASSLDRGSHEQYF	TGCGCCAGCAGCTTGGACAGGGGTTCCCACGAGCAGTACTTC
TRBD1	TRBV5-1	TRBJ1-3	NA	CASSRTTRDSGENTIYF	TGCGCCAGCAGCAGAACTACCAGGGACAGCGGAGAAAACACCATATATTTT
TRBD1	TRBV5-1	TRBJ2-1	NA	CASIDGTGFSYNEQFF	TGCGCCAGCATCGATGGGACAGGGTTCTCCTACAATGAGCAGTTCTTC
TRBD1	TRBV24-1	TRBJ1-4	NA	CATSDPGQGVEKLFF	TGTGCCACCAGTGATCCGGGACAGGGGGTGGAAAAACTGTTTTTT
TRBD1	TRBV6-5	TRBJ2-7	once	CASSYHTGQGPYEQYF	TGTGCCAGCAGTTACCATACGGGACAGGGGCCCTACGAGCAGTACTTC
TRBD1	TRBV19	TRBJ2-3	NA	CASRDDRGTDTQYF	TGTGCCAGTAGGGATGACAGGGGGACAGATACGCAGTATTTT